This T cell receptor beta chain was recorded in a study of T cell repertoires in ileal Crohn's disease (dated by TCRdb to the late 2010s). Broadly, across the study: At the time of surgery, roughly 40% of patients were active smokers, and the median duration of disease was 6.5 to 8 years. Every patient underwent surgery because of a complication, which was stricturing disease in around 61% of cases and penetrating disease in approximately 40%. Roughly half of the patients were given postoperative therapy, with some 10 receiving thiopurines and some 19 receiving anti-TNF agents. The TCR repertoire was analysed in some 53 patients with Crohn's disease drawn from a prospective multicentre cohort. The study was conducted in parallel with a multicentre cohort that was designed to identify predictors of early endoscopic recurrence following ileocolonic resection. A Rutgeerts score higher than i0 was the definition used for endoscopic postoperative recurrence. A total of about 170 mucosal samples from about 50 patients were sequenced, with samples obtained at several locations on the surgical specimen and at postoperative endoscopy. Study-wide conclusions, independent of this receptor: A significantly higher proportion of clonal expansions was observed in active smokers at surgery than in non-smokers (approximately 28% vs 17%, p=0.02). Only a subgroup of patients, of unstated size, had mucosal CD4 and CD8 T cells sorted and sequenced. Higher high-frequency clone percentages at surgery were associated with endoscopic recurrence; all patients with clonality above 26.8% (18/57) had recurrence. More high-frequency clones were carried by sorted CD8 T cells than by CD4 T cells, suggesting that mucosal expansions were mainly CD8.

Adults with ileal or ileocolonic Crohn's disease and an indication for ileocolonic resection were eligible for inclusion. Before DNA extraction, whole ileal mucosal biopsies were kept frozen at -80 degrees C. Genomic DNA was extracted from frozen whole biopsies using a TRizol-based method and was quantified with a NanoDrop 2000 spectrophotometer. For commercial TCRB immunosequencing, about 500 nanograms of biopsy DNA were submitted for each sample. Adaptive Biotechnology amplified CDR3 regions from genomic DNA with a two-step multiplex PCR that controlled for amplification bias. Primers covering every V and J gene segment were used in the first PCR, while barcodes and Illumina adapters were added in the second PCR. An Illumina instrument was used to sequence the CDR3 libraries. The original methods were these. Vendor-provided pipelines were combined with custom analysis of raw data in R/Bioconductor under R version 3.3.0. Clonality, ranging from 0 to 1, was calculated as the inverse of the normalised Shannon entropy of all productive clones. The repertoire share taken up by the top 100 clones defined high-frequency clones, and only clones that passed a 95% confidence test were kept. Overlap between samples was measured with the Morisita-Horn index, while repertoire diversity was measured with the Simpson index. The source is immuneACCESS, and TCRdb retained only in-frame sequences with V and J called. Part of the clones is not carried over; for the studies checked, unresolved V genes explain less than half of this, and the remainder is unexplained. V, J and clone size are taken as reported in that table, and D and trimming were inferred from the DNA itself. A total of some 28,000 clones appear in this sample, around three quarters of them only once. The ten largest make up 15% to 20% of the sample.

About this clone: This receptor's antigen is unknown. Base-call qualities are not available, and no considerably larger clone is one nucleotide away.

For CDR1 and CDR2, the germline V gene lists MNHEY and SVGAGI. Trimming costs V 5 bases and J 4 bases, and their ends lie 15 bases apart. The CDR3 numbers 14 residues from cysteine through phenylalanine. Only the CDR3 part of the read is kept: 42 bases, read in frame from the first base. The specimen sequenced was ileal tissue. The chain was built from TRBV6-5 and TRBJ2-7, and TRBD2 may be the D gene, going by 6 matching bases. This TCR was sampled from an adult with Crohn's disease. The nucleotide sequence is TGTGCCAGCAGTAACTTGGGACTGCAATACGAGCAGTACTTC. Its product reads: CASSNLGLQYEQYF.